This T cell receptor (beta chain) was observed in a study of CD8 T cells in Susac syndrome. Study-level points and caveats: Acknowledgment was made by the study that its TCR sequencing and HLA analysis involved a relatively small number of individuals.

Sequencing of TCR beta was undertaken in CD8+ and CD4+ T cells derived from blood. TEMRA cells were FACS-enriched, unlike CD8+ and CD4+ T cells, which were negatively isolated. With regard to this clonotype: What it binds is not known.

The CDR3 loop spans 15 amino acids. Germline CDR1 reads GTSNPN; CDR2 reads SVGIG (reference sequence). Deletions cut 0 bases from V and 4 bases from J, with 15 bases between. Random hexamers were used to reverse transcribe an amount of roughly 0.45 to 1 ug RNA. Across 54 Vbeta and 13 Jbeta, TCR beta CDR3 was amplified with immunoSEQ multiplex PCR. TCRdb itself ran the immunoSEQ multiplex PCR reads through MiXCR, one entry per CDR3 protein. Seen here are roughly 200,000 distinct CDR3 sequences, 90% to 97% observed once, and the top ten hold approximately 0.09%. This clonotype was sampled from a human donor with multiple sclerosis. The gene calls are TRBV30 and TRBJ1-2, with D unclear. The specimen was CD4+ T cells from PBMCs. CDR3 protein: CAWSVDSAVVYGYTF. The CDR3 DNA is TGTGCCTGGAGTGTAGACTCGGCAGTAGTCTATGGCTACACCTTC.